A selection of T cell receptor beta chains follows, all from one sample in a study of Graves' ophthalmopathy and Graves' hyperthyroidism. MiXCR, run by TCRdb on the multiplex PCR reads, gives a single entry per CDR3 protein. The sample lists 200,000 to 250,000 distinct CDR3 sequences; around 45% were seen once. The sample taken for sequencing was peripheral blood. The receptors stem from an adult man with Graves' ophthalmopathy. CDR3s include the opening cysteine and the closing phenylalanine or tryptophan. A D gene is named only where the DNA matches it firmly. Size is omitted from some rows. Given values are once, few, many or a class for expanded clones.

CDR3 protein | CDR3 DNA | J gene | clone size | V gene | D gene
CASSLSGSGGILEQYF | TGTGCCAGCAGCTTATCGGGTAGCGGGGGCATTTTGGAGCAGTACTTC | TRBJ2-7 | NA | TRBV7-3 | TRBD2
CASSRGQGDTEAFF | TGTGCCAGCAGTAGGGGACAGGGGGACACTGAAGCTTTCTTT | TRBJ1-1 | few | TRBV2 | TRBD1
CSARWDRGAYEQYF | TGCAGTGCTAGGTGGGACAGGGGGGCCTACGAGCAGTACTTC | TRBJ2-7 | many | TRBV20-1 | TRBD1
CASLGGGGTEAFF | TGTGCCAGCTTGGGCGGGGGGGGCACTGAAGCTTTCTTT | TRBJ1-1 | NA | TRBV5-4 | NA
CASCEGGGETQYF | TGCGCCAGCTGCGAAGGGGGCGGGGAGACCCAGTACTTC | TRBJ2-5 | few | TRBV5-1 | TRBD1
CAIRDSNIRYTEAFF | TGTGCCATCAGGGACAGTAATATTAGGTACACTGAAGCTTTCTTT | TRBJ1-1 | NA | TRBV10-3 | NA
CASSGPQGSGNQPQHF | TGTGCCAGCAGCGGGCCCCAGGGGTCGGGCAATCAGCCCCAGCATTTT | TRBJ1-5 | few | TRBV9 | NA
CATSRDRGNYEQYF | TGTGCCACCAGCAGAGATCGGGGGAACTACGAGCAGTACTTC | TRBJ2-7 | NA | TRBV15 | NA
CSVESGTSSYEQYF | TGCAGCGTTGAAAGCGGGACAAGCTCCTACGAGCAGTACTTC | TRBJ2-7 | many | TRBV29-1 | NA
CASSLNLGQGRETQYF | TGTGCCAGCAGCCTCAACCTAGGACAGGGGCGAGAGACCCAGTACTTC | TRBJ2-5 | NA | TRBV11-2 | TRBD1
CSARYSGGSYEQYF | TGCAGTGCTAGGTACAGCGGGGGTTCCTACGAGCAGTACTTC | TRBJ2-7 | NA | TRBV20-1 | TRBD2
CASSAEGTYEQYF | TGCGCCAGCAGTGCGGAGGGGACCTACGAGCAGTACTTC | TRBJ2-7 | few | TRBV10-2 | NA
CASSIAQGRETQYF | TGTGCCAGTAGTATAGCTCAGGGTCGGGAGACCCAGTACTTC | TRBJ2-5 | NA | TRBV19 | NA
CATGDRKSYEQYF | TGTGCCACGGGGGACAGAAAGAGCTACGAGCAGTACTTC | TRBJ2-7 | NA | TRBV15 | TRBD1
CSAHAPGQGVYGYTF | TGCAGTGCCCACGCGCCGGGACAGGGCGTCTATGGCTACACCTTC | TRBJ1-2 | few | TRBV20-1 | TRBD1
CSDTPRLVDQPQHF | TGCAGCGACACGCCGAGGCTGGTCGATCAGCCCCAGCATTTT | TRBJ1-5 | many | TRBV29-1 | NA
CASSAPQGAGANVLTF | TGTGCCAGCAGCGCACCCCAGGGGGCTGGGGCCAACGTCCTGACTTTC | TRBJ2-6 | NA | TRBV7-9 | TRBD1
CSARLAAHYEQYF | TGCAGTGCTCGACTAGCGGCCCACTACGAGCAGTACTTC | TRBJ2-7 | NA | TRBV20-1 | TRBD2
CASTRTGGSPLHF | TGTGCCAGCACCCGGACAGGGGGATCACCCCTCCACTTT | TRBJ1-6 | few | TRBV5-8 | TRBD1
CASRQYLNYGYTF | TGTGCCAGCCGACAGTACCTTAACTATGGCTACACCTTC | TRBJ1-2 | few | TRBV2 | NA
CASSPPGTLNQPQHF | TGTGCCAGTAGTCCACCCGGGACTCTCAATCAGCCCCAGCATTTT | TRBJ1-5 | few | TRBV19 | NA
CASSLKREETQYF | TGTGCCAGCAGCTTAAAACGCGAAGAGACCCAGTACTTC | TRBJ2-5 | NA | TRBV7-3 | NA
CATSDPTGPNQPQHF | TGTGCCACCAGTGACCCGACAGGGCCAAATCAGCCCCAGCATTTT | TRBJ1-5 | few | TRBV24-1 | TRBD1
CASSLGTEGYGYTF | TGTGCCAGCAGCTTAGGGACGGAGGGCTATGGCTACACCTTC | TRBJ1-2 | NA | TRBV13 | NA
CASSLLAGGGETQYF | TGTGCCAGCAGCCTCCTAGCGGGGGGAGGGGAGACCCAGTACTTC | TRBJ2-5 | NA | TRBV7-2 | TRBD2
CSVEEGRTDTQYF | TGCAGCGTTGAAGAGGGGCGCACAGATACGCAGTATTTT | TRBJ2-3 | NA | TRBV29-1 | NA
CSARGGLSSYEQYF | TGCAGTGCTAGAGGGGGGCTGAGCTCCTACGAGCAGTACTTC | TRBJ2-7 | NA | TRBV20-1 | NA
CASSGRRGRMTEAFF | TGTGCCAGCAGCGGGAGGAGGGGGCGTATGACTGAAGCTTTCTTT | TRBJ1-1 | NA | TRBV9 | TRBD1